These 19 T cell receptor beta chains originate from one sample sequenced in a study of CD8+ T cells in alopecia areata. Sequencing templates came from extracted RNA that was reverse transcribed into cDNA. Here immunoSEQ multiplex PCR was the method, and the copy in TCRdb shows in-frame clones only, minus some. The sample gives around 190,000 clones, about three fifths of which show up once; 1.3% is in the top ten. Treatment denoted: oral pan-JAK inhibitor, 5-10 mg twice daily. The sample here was CD4+ T cells sorted from blood, taken between weeks 47 and 50, from a patient treated with tofacitinib. These receptors originate from a human donor with alopecia areata.

The chain joins TRBV30 to TRBJ2-5, with D unclear. From germline, CDR1 is GTSNPN and CDR2 SVGIG (reference sequence). The CDR3 has 13 residues. V was cut by 3 bases and J by 5 bases, with 13 bases left in between. In DNA, the CDR3 is TGTGCCTGGAGACCAAGGTCCCGGGAGACCCAGTACTTC. This gives the protein CAWRPRSRETQYF.

The chain links TRBV5-1 to TRBJ2-3; no firm D call. Trimming stripped 2 bases from V and 0 bases from J, with 10 bases between. The CDR3 is 15 residues long. Per the germline V gene, CDR1 is SGHRS and CDR2 is YFSETQ. The CDR3 loop is CASSLTWESTDTQYF. DNA of the CDR3: TGCGCCAGCAGCTTAACTTGGGAAAGCACAGATACGCAGTATTTT.

This chain uses TRBV18 with TRBJ1-3, with a tentative D call TRBD1 (6 bases). This CDR3 is 15 amino acids long. The germline gives CDR1 KGHSH, CDR2 LQKENI. Trimming removed 5 bases at V and 0 bases at J, with 11 bases between. The CDR3 DNA follows: TGTGCCAGCTCAGCGGACAGTTACTCTGGAAACACCATATATTTT. Amino acid sequence: CASSADSYSGNTIYF.

The chain uses TRBV6-5 and TRBJ1-1, with D perhaps TRBD1 (6 bases). The V gene lost 6 bases and the J gene lost 1 base, with 9 bases spanning the gap. This CDR3 contains 13 residues. Per the germline V gene, CDR1 is MNHEY and CDR2 is SVGAGI. For the CDR3, the DNA is TGTGCCAGCAGACAGGGTTGGAACACTGAAGCTTTCTTT. Protein product: CASRQGWNTEAFF.

The CDR3 reads CSVLVRGTDTQYF. DNA of the CDR3: TGCAGCGTTTTAGTCCGTGGGACAGATACGCAGTATTTT. The chain employs TRBV29-1 and TRBJ2-3, with no clear D. The length of the CDR3 is 13 residues. V lost 5 bases, J lost 3 bases, and 12 bases lay in between. In germline, CDR1 is SQVTM, CDR2 ANQGSEA.

This chain joins TRBV4-3 and TRBJ1-1; TRBD1 might be the D (6 bases). This CDR3 comprises 13 residues. Trimming took 2 bases from V and 7 from J, leaving 11 bases between them. Germline-derived CDR1 and CDR2 are LGHNA and YSLEER. The CDR3 is CASSQLGGFEAFF. CDR3 DNA: TGCGCCAGCAGCCAACTAGGGGGTTTTGAAGCTTTCTTT.

V gene TRBV4-3 combines with J gene TRBJ2-2; D may correspond to TRBD1 or TRBD2 (5 bases each). Trimming took 3 bases from V and 5 from J, leaving 10 bases between them. The CDR3 spans 14 residues. Germline CDR1 and CDR2: LGHNA and YSLEER. Here the CDR3 DNA reads TGCGCCAGCAGCCAGAGGGGTTCGACCGGGGAGCTGTTTTTT. Translation gives CASSQRGSTGELFF.

J is TRBJ2-2 and V is TRBV2; no clear D gene. There are 16 residues in the CDR3. V was clipped by 1 base and J by 3 bases, with 12 bases between them. CDR1 SNHLY and CDR2 FYNNEI come from the germline V gene. The CDR3 here is CASSEGASVHTGELFF. CDR3 bases: TGTGCCAGCAGTGAAGGGGCTTCGGTTCACACCGGGGAGCTGTTTTTT.

The chain couples TRBV27 to TRBJ2-3; no firm D call. CDR3 length equals 15 residues. Trimming removed 2 bases from V and 0 bases from J, with 9 bases in between. Germline V lookup: CDR1 MNHEY, CDR2 SMNVEV (reference sequence). The CDR3 reads CASSLDWASTDTQYF. CDR3 bases: TGTGCCAGCAGTTTAGATTGGGCCAGCACAGATACGCAGTATTTT.

The chain uses TRBV5-1 and TRBJ1-4; the D is unclear. The CDR3 consists of 16 residues. Trimming took 0 bases from V and 7 from J, leaving 16 bases between them. Per the germline V gene, CDR1 is SGHRS and CDR2 is YFSETQ. DNA of the CDR3: TGCGCCAGCAGCTTGGATTCGCGGGTCATCAGTGAAAAACTGTTTTTT. As protein: CASSLDSRVISEKLFF.

The chain links TRBV10-3 to TRBJ2-2; possible D gene TRBD2, 6 bases. Germline-derived CDR1 and CDR2 are ENHRY and SYGVKD. The CDR3 length is 13 residues. Trimming stripped 6 bases from V and 6 bases from J, with 11 bases between. CDR3 in DNA: TGTGCCATCAGGGACGGCGGGGCCGGGGAGCTGTTTTTT. Its translation is CAIRDGGAGELFF.

This clone was picked up a small number of times. This rearrangement joins TRBV29-1 to TRBJ1-2; D is possibly TRBD1 (6 bases). The ends were cut back, 1 base at V and 3 bases at J, with 9 bases in the middle. Per the germline V gene, CDR1 is SQVTM and CDR2 is ANQGSEA. CDR3 length: 13 residues. The CDR3 is CSVEGTAYYGYTF. CDR3 nucleotide sequence: TGCAGCGTTGAAGGGACAGCTTACTATGGCTACACCTTC.

The V gene is TRBV7-2, the J gene TRBJ2-3, with no clear D. CDR1 and CDR2 (germline): SGHTA, FQGNSA. This CDR3 is built from 14 residues. Trimming took off 5 bases at V and 0 bases at J, with 9 bases between the two ends. CDR3 nucleotide sequence: TGTGCCAGCAGCCAGCTCCCTAGCACAGATACGCAGTATTTT. Translation: CASSQLPSTDTQYF.

This clone was counted only a few times. The chain carries TRBV5-1 and TRBJ2-1; no firm D call. Trimming shortened V by 0 bases and J by 3 bases, and 7 bases separated the two germline ends. The CDR3 length is 14 residues. In germline, CDR1 is SGHRS, CDR2 YFSETQ. This chain's CDR3 is CASSLAPGYNEQFF. CDR3 DNA: TGCGCCAGCAGCTTGGCCCCAGGCTACAATGAGCAGTTCTTC.

The DNA of the CDR3 is TGTGCCAGTACCCGAAACCAGGTTTCCTACAATGAGCAGTTCTTC. It encodes CASTRNQVSYNEQFF. The V call is TRBV19, the J call TRBJ2-1, with unresolved D. Germline CDR1 is LNHDA and CDR2 is SQIVND (reference sequence). This CDR3 is built from 15 residues. V lost 7 bases and J 1 base, leaving 14 bases between the germline ends.

The CDR3 sequence: CASSRGQARGNQPQHF. CDR3 DNA sequence: TGTGCCAGCAGCCGTGGACAGGCGAGGGGCAATCAGCCCCAGCATTTT. The chain links TRBV7-2 to TRBJ1-5; 7 nucleotides align to TRBD1. The CDR3 length is 16 residues. V gave up 5 bases and J gave up 2 bases; unmatched junction bases: 9. The germline gives CDR1 SGHTA, CDR2 FQGNSA.

J is TRBJ2-7 and V is TRBV30; 10 nucleotides match TRBD1. Trimming took 3 bases from V and 4 from J; bases not matched to a gene: 6. The CDR3 sequence is 14 residues long. The V gene's germline CDR1 is GTSNPN and CDR2 SVGIG (reference sequence). In DNA, the CDR3 is TGTGCCTGGAGGCCCGGGACAGGGGTTTACGAGCAGTACTTC. Amino acid sequence: CAWRPGTGVYEQYF.

This clone has a handful of counts. The rearrangement links TRBV7-2 to TRBJ2-5; D gene uncertain. Between the trimmed V and J ends, which lost 5 bases and 1 base, there was a span of 8 bases. The germline CDR1 and CDR2 sequences are SGHTA and FQGNSA. This CDR3 has 13 residues. The CDR3 DNA reads as TGTGCCAGCAGCCTCGCCGTCCAAGAGACCCAGTACTTC. Its translation: CASSLAVQETQYF.

This clone appeared a few times. This chain uses TRBV4-1 with TRBJ2-1, with no clear D. V was pared by 1 base and J by 2 bases, with 9 bases between. The CDR3 extends over 15 amino acids. CDR1 and CDR2 (germline): MGHRA, YSYEKL. CDR3 nucleotides: TGCGCCAGCAGCCAAGGGCGTTCCCCCTACAATGAGCAGTTCTTC. This sequence encodes CASSQGRSPYNEQFF.